These 10 T cell receptor beta chains were all obtained from the same sample, sequenced in a study of beta chain features in type 1 diabetes. Expressed TCRB transcripts were sequenced after all isolated RNA was converted to cDNA. Here immunoSEQ multiplex PCR was the method, and the copy in TCRdb shows in-frame clones only, minus some. The sample lists 250,000 to 300,000 clones, under 8.5% seen once, with approximately 0.93% in the top ten. The specimen sequenced was central memory CD4+ T cells from blood. These TCRs come from a woman aged 18-30 years in good health.

This clone has ten or more counts. The V and J genes are TRBV7-9 and TRBJ1-6; the D gene is possibly TRBD1 (5 bases). The CDR3 is 15 residues long. V gave up 3 bases and J gave up 10 bases, with 16 bases separating them. The germline V gene encodes CDR1 SEHNR and CDR2 FQNEAQ (reference sequence). Here the CDR3 DNA reads TGTGCCAGCAGCTTCGGGGGGGTAGAAAAATCACCCCTCCACTTT. It translates to CASSFGGVEKSPLHF.

The chain couples TRBV18 to TRBJ2-5, with a possible D match to TRBD2 (6 bases). CDR1 and CDR2 (germline): KGHSH, LQKENI. V shed 3 bases and J shed 0 bases, with 11 bases lying between them. There are 15 residues in the CDR3. For the CDR3, the DNA is TGTGCCAGCTCACCGGGCCAGCGGGACCAAGAGACCCAGTACTTC. This gives the protein CASSPGQRDQETQYF.

This clone was recorded many times. This sequence joins TRBV9 and TRBJ1-2; no clear D gene. Germline V gene sequence: CDR1 SGDLS, CDR2 YYNGEE. The V end lost 3 bases, the J end lost 4 bases, and 7 bases lay between the germline ends. CDR3 size: 12 residues. This CDR3 is CASSDRPYGYTF. CDR3 sequence (DNA): TGTGCCAGCAGCGACCGGCCCTATGGCTACACCTTC.

The chain joins TRBV6-5 to TRBJ2-5; no clear D. Germline CDR1 and CDR2: MNHEY and SVGAGI. The CDR3 runs to 15 residues. V shed 2 bases and J shed 5 bases, with 15 bases lying between them. The CDR3 protein is CASSYGFLREETQYF. CDR3 DNA: TGTGCCAGCAGTTACGGATTTCTTCGAGAGGAGACCCAGTACTTC.

This clone has a handful of counts. The rearrangement links TRBV29-1 to TRBJ1-2, with 7 bases matching TRBD1. Looked up from germline, CDR1 is SQVTM and CDR2 is ANQGSEA. V gave up 6 bases and J gave up 8 bases; unmatched junction bases: 12. This CDR3 is built from 13 residues. Written as DNA, the CDR3 is TGCAGCGTCACAACACAGGGACAGCGAGGCTACACCTTC. Translation gives CSVTTQGQRGYTF.

This clone was counted only a few times. The chain has TRBV11-3 and TRBJ2-2, with a weak D call TRBD1 (5 bases). With 5 bases removed from V and 7 bases from J, the gap between germline ends came to 20 bases. The CDR3 is 16 amino acids. CDR1 and CDR2 from the germline V gene are SGHNT and YENEEA. CDR3 sequence (DNA): TGTGCCAGCAGCCTATCTCTAGGGGCCGGTGGCGGGGAGCTGTTTTTT. Amino acids: CASSLSLGAGGGELFF.

J is TRBJ2-2 and V is TRBV9; tentative D call: TRBD2 (5 bases). CDR3 length: 15 residues. V was pared by 0 bases and J by 3 bases, with 9 bases between. The germline gives CDR1 SGDLS, CDR2 YYNGEE. The DNA of the CDR3 is TGTGCCAGCAGCGTAGTCCCGGGGTACACCGGGGAGCTGTTTTTT. It translates to CASSVVPGYTGELFF.

This clone was counted only a few times. V and J are TRBV30 and TRBJ1-1; unclear D gene. CDR3 size: 11 residues. V was clipped by 2 bases and J by 10 bases, with 11 bases between them. Germline V gene lookup returns CDR1 GTSNPN and CDR2 SVGIG (reference sequence). The CDR3 DNA reads as TGTGCCTGGAGTTGGGAGGGCGCAGCTTTCTTT. Translation: CAWSWEGAAFF.

This chain uses TRBV5-1 with TRBJ2-5, with TRBD1 matching 7 bases. CDR3 size: 15 residues. CDR1 is SGHRS and CDR2 is YFSETQ in the germline V gene. V was pared by 8 bases and J by 3 bases, with 13 bases of the junction left unmatched. CDR3 loop: CARRVQGRGEETQYF. Here the CDR3 DNA reads TGCGCCAGGAGGGTACAGGGGCGAGGAGAAGAGACCCAGTACTTC.

CDR3 residues: CASSSAPGPGNTIYF. The CDR3 DNA reads TGTGCCAGCAGCTCGGCTCCGGGCCCTGGAAACACCATATATTTT. This rearrangement joins TRBV7-2 to TRBJ1-3; no definite D call. The CDR3 totals 15 residues. CDR1 is SGHTA, CDR2 FQGNSA, per germline. The V and J ends lost 4 bases and 2 bases respectively, with 12 bases between them. Supplemented by reference TRBV7-2 and TRBJ1-3, the full variable domain reads GAGVSQSPSNKVTEKGKDVELRCDPISGHTALYWYRQSLGQGLEFLIYFQGNSAPDKSGLPSDRFSAERTGGSVSTLTIQRTQQEDSAVYLCASSSAPGPGNTIYFGEGSWLTVV.